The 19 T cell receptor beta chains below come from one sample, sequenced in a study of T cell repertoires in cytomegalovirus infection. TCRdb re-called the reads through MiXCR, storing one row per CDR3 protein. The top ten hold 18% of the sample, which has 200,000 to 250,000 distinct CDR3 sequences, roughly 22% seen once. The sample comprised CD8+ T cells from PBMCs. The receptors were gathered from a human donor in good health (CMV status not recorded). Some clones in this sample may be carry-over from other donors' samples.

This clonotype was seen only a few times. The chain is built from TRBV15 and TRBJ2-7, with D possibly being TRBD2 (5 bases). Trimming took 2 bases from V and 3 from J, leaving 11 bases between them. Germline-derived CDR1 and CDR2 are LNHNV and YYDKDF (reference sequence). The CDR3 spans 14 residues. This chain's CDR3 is CATSRSGVSYEQYF. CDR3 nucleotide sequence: TGTGCCACCAGCAGATCCGGGGTTAGCTACGAGCAGTACTTC.

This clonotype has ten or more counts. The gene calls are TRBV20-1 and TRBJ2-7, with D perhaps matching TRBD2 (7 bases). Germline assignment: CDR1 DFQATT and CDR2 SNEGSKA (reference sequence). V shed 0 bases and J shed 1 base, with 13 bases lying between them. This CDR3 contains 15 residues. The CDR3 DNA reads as TGCAGTGCTAGAGATTCCAGGGGAGGGTCCTACGAGCAGTACTTC. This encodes CSARDSRGGSYEQYF.

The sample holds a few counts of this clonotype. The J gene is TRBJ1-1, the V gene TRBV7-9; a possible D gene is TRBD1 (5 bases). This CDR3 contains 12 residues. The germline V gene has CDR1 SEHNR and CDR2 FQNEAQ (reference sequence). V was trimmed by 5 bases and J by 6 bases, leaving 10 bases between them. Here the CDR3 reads CASSQAGPEAFF. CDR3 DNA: TGTGCCAGCAGCCAGGCGGGGCCTGAAGCTTTCTTT.

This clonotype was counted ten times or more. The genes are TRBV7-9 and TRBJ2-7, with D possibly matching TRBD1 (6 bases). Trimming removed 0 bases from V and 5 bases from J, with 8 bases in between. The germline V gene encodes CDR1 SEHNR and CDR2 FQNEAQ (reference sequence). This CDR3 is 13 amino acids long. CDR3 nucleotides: TGTGCCAGCAGCTTAGCACAGGGCCACGAGCAGTACTTC. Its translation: CASSLAQGHEQYF.

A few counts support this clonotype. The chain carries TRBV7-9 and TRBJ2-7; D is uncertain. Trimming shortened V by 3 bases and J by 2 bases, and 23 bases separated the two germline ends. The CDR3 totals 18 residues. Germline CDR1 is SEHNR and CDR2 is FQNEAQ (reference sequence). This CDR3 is CASSLPTRPTIFPYEQYF. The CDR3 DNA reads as TGTGCCAGCAGCTTGCCTACCCGACCCACAATATTCCCCTACGAGCAGTACTTC.

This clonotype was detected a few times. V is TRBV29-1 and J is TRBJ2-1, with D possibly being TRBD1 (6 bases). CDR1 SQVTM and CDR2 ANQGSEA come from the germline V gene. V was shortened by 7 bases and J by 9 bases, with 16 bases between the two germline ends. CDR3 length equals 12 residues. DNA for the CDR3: TGCAGCGGGACGACAGGTTGGAGTGAGCAGTTCTTC. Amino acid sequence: CSGTTGWSEQFF.

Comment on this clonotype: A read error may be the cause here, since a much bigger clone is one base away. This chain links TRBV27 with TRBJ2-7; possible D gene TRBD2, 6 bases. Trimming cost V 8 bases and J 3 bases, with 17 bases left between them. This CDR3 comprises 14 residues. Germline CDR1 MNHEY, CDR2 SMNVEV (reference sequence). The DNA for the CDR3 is TGTGCCAGCCGTCACGGGACTGGCAACTACGAGCAGTACTTC. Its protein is CASRHGTGNYEQYF.

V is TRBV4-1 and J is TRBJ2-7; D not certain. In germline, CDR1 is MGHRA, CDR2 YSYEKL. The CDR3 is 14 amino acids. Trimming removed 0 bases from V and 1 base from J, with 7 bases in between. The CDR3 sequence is CASSQEVLSYEQYF. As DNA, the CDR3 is TGCGCCAGCAGCCAAGAAGTACTTTCCTACGAGCAGTACTTC.

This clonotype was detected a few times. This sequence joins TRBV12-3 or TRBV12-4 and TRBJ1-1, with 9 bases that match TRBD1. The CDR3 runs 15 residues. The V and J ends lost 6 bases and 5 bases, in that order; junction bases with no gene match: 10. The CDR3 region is CASRPPGQGWTEAFF. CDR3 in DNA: TGTGCCAGCAGACCACCGGGACAGGGTTGGACTGAAGCTTTCTTT.

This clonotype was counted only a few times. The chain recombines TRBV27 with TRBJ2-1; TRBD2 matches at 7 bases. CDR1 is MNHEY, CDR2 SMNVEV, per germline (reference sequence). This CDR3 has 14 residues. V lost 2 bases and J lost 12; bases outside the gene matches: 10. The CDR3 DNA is TGTGCCAGCAGTTTAGGACTAGGGGCCGGAGGGCAGTTCTTC. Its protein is CASSLGLGAGGQFF.

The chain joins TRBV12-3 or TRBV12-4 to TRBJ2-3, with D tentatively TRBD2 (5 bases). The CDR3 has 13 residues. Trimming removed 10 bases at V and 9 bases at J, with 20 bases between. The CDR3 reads CATCTILGSTQYF. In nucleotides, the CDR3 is TGTGCCACCTGTACTATACTAGGGTCAACGCAGTATTTT.

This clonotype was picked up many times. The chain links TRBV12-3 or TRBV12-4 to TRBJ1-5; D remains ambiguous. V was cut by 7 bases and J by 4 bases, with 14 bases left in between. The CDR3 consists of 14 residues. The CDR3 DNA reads TGTGCCAGCACCTTGGGCAGTTTTAATCAGCCCCAGCATTTT. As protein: CASTLGSFNQPQHF.

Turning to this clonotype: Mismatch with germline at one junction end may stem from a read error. CDR3 bases: TGTGCCAGCGGCTTGCCGGGGTTGGAGCTGTTTTTT. This encodes CASGLPGLELFF. The chain combines TRBV5-6 with TRBJ2-2, with D maybe TRBD2 (5 bases). Germline V CDR1 and CDR2: SGHDT, YYEEEE. CDR3 length: 12 amino acids.

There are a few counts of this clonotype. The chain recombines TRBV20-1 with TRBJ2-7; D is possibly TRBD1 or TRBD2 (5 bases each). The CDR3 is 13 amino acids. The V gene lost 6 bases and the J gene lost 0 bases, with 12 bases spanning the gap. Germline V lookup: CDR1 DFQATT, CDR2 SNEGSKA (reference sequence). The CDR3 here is CSALTGLSYEQYF. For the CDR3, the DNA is TGCAGTGCGCTCACAGGACTCTCCTACGAGCAGTACTTC.

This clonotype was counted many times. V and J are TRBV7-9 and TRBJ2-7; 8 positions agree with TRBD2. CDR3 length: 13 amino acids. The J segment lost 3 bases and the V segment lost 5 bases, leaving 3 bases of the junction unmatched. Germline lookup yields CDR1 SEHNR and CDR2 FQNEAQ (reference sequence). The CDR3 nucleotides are TGTGCCAGCAGCCTAACTAGCGGCTACGAGCAGTACTTC. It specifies CASSLTSGYEQYF.

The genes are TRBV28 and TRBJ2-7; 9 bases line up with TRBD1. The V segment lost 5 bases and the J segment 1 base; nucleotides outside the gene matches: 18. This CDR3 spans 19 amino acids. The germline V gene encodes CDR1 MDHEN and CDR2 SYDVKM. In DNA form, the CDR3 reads TGTGCCAGCAGTCTCACCGGGACAGGGTGGGCCTCGGGGTCCTACGAGCAGTACTTC. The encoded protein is CASSLTGTGWASGSYEQYF.

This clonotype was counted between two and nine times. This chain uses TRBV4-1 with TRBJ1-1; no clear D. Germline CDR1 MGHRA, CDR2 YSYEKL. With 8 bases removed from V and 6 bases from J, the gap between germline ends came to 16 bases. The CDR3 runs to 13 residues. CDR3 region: CASCTDESAEAFF. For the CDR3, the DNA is TGCGCCAGCTGCACTGACGAGAGCGCTGAAGCTTTCTTT.

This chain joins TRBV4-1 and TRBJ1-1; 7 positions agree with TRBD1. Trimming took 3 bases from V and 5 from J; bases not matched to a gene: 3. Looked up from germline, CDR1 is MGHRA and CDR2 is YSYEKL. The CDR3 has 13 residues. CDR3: CASSHIQGTEAFF. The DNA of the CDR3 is TGCGCCAGCAGCCACATACAGGGGACTGAAGCTTTCTTT.

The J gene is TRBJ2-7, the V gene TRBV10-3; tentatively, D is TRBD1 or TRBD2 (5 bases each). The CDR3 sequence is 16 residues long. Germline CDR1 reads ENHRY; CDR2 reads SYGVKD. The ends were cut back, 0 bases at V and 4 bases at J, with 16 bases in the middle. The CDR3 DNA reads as TGTGCCATCAGTGAGTCCGGGACGGGTAGTTTGTACGAGCAGTACTTC. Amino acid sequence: CAISESGTGSLYEQYF.